This T cell receptor beta chain was captured by sequencing in a study of blood T cell repertoires in COVID-19. Study-wide context: Sources were T cells, B-cell-depleted T cells, or PBMCs; the material itself was cDNA or gDNA.

There are 16 residues in the CDR3. The germline gives CDR1 SGHTA, CDR2 FQGNSA. V was shortened by 5 bases and J by 3 bases, with 16 bases between the two germline ends. Sequencing used immunoSEQ multiplex PCR; TCRdb keeps in-frame clones, though not all of them. The repertoire holds 200,000 or so clones, over 80% seen once, with under 3.5% in the top ten. The genes are TRBV7-2 and TRBJ2-2; D might be TRBD1 (6 bases). The source of this sequence is a man aged 30 to 45 with COVID-19, enrolled during active disease. The material sequenced was peripheral blood. The CDR3 region has the DNA TGTGCCAGCAGCCCCCTCAGGGGCTTAGACACCGGGGAGCTGTTTTTT. Translation gives CASSPLRGLDTGELFF.